This paragraph covers one TCR beta chain sequence. This clone's antigen is unknown. No much larger clonotype is one base removed from it; base qualities were not supplied. There are 19 amino acids in the CDR3, from cysteine to phenylalanine inclusive. The only DNA kept is the CDR3, 57 bases in frame from the first base. Clipping removes 3 bases from V and 1 base from J, with 12 as the unmatched junction base count. CDR1 is given as SGHRS and CDR2 as YFSETQ, both from the germline V gene. The sample comes from a study of blood T cell repertoires in COVID-19 (dated by TCRdb to between 2020 and 2021). At the level of the whole study: Samples from collaborators originated in the United States, Italy and Spain and spanned both the acute and convalescent phases of COVID-19. The sample metadata nearly always contained a de-identified subject ID, COVID-19 status, age in years and sex. The material from the prospective study consisted of cDNA or gDNA derived from T cells, B-cell-depleted T cells, or PBMCs. Where available, HLA class I and class II types were taken from metadata supplied by the sample provider and were not determined by assay-based typing. The samples were drawn from the first 160 participants of the ongoing ImmuneRACE study and from 950 to 1,500 subjects provided by 6 global collaborators. Deeply sampled blood TCRbeta repertoires from subjects exposed to, actively infected with, or recovered from COVID-19 were included in the dataset. The repertoires were released in a freely available public database intended as a resource for research on the immune response to SARS-CoV-2.

One collaborating source in Seattle enrolled patients during active infection and followed them longitudinally through the course of disease. Each collaborating institution followed its own protocols to collect whole blood in K2EDTA tubes. For TCRbeta analysis, collaborators shipped samples in one of three forms: frozen whole blood, isolated PBMCs, or DNA extracted from either of those sample types. The investigation overall reported the following: The amount of clinical and demographic metadata varied by source and participant and was provided uncurated.

TCRbeta CDR3 regions were amplified from genomic DNA using the immunoSEQ Assay, a bias-controlled multiplex PCR. The published analysis was carried out like this. The number of nucleated cells in each sample was estimated by amplification of reference gene primers within the assay. To quantify the absolute abundance of each unique TCRbeta CDR3 rearrangement, sequence reads were collapsed and filtered. Productive Simpson clonality was computed per sample as the square root of Simpson's diversity index over productive rearrangements. TCRdb stores this immuneACCESS table with in-frame sequences only. Part of the clones is absent; in the studies checked, under half of the shortfall reflects unresolved V genes, and no reason is known for the rest. V and J calls and clone size follow that table, whereas D and trimming were derived from the DNA. Within this sample are 55,000 to 75,000 clones, with roughly two thirds of them counted one time only. The ten most abundant clones make up more than 4% of the sample.

This TCR was sampled from a woman aged 70 to 79 with COVID-19, enrolled during active disease. The rearrangement combines TRBV5-1 with TRBJ1-3; TRBD1 lines up with 11 middle nucleotides. Sequenced input: peripheral blood. The CDR3 loop reads CASSSVPGQGVWSGNTIYF. The DNA sequence is as follows: TGCGCCAGCAGCTCCGTCCCGGGACAGGGGGTCTGGTCTGGAAACACCATATATTTT. Here the CDR3 is joined to the reference TRBV5-1 and TRBJ1-3 genes, and the full variable domain is: KAGVTQTPRYLIKTRGQQVTLSCSPISGHRSVSWYQQTPGQGLQFLFEYFSETQRNKGNFPGRFSGRQFSNSRSEMNVSTLELGDSALYLCASSSVPGQGVWSGNTIYFGEGSWLTVV.